Below, 10 T cell receptor beta chains from the same sample are listed, as sequenced in a study of beta chain features in type 1 diabetes listed by TCRdb under 2018. General findings and caveats noted by the study authors: A moderate but significant shortening of TCRB CDR3 length was observed in type 1 diabetes patients in all four CD4+ subsets.

Library generation was performed with the immunoSEQ multiplex PCR assay. The High Capacity cDNA Reverse Transcription Kit was used to reverse transcribe all of the isolated RNA, meaning that expressed TCRB transcripts were what got sequenced. TCRdb took this table from immuneACCESS and kept in-frame rearrangements with V and J called. Such tables lack part of the clones; where checked against another copy, unresolved V genes explain under half of the gap, and the rest is unexplained. The sample data list about 250,000 clones, and about a tenth of these were observed just once. The top ten hold around 0.018% of the sample. Their antigen targets remain unknown. What was sequenced was naive CD4+ T cells from blood. The cell subset or site label, read with the paper, signifies: true naive CD4+ T cells. These receptors all come from a man in his thirties or forties with type 1 diabetes.

This clone was counted between two and nine times. V usage is TRBV4-2 and J usage is TRBJ1-2; D gene ambiguous. CDR3 size: 14 residues. Germline CDR1 LGHNA, CDR2 YNFKEQ. V lost 6 bases to trimming and J lost 0 bases, with 11 bases between them. The CDR3 nucleotides are TGTGCCAGCAGACACGCTGTTTCTAACTATGGCTACACCTTC. Protein sequence: CASRHAVSNYGYTF.

This chain connects TRBV7-6 to TRBJ1-2, with unresolved D. The CDR3 covers 13 residues. V was pared by 7 bases and J by 7 bases, with 16 bases between. The germline CDR1 and CDR2 sequences are SGHVS and FNYEAQ. The DNA of the CDR3 is TGTGCCAGCACCCTAGCCTCAACGGGTGGCTACACCTTC. Encoded protein: CASTLASTGGYTF.

This sequence joins TRBV28 and TRBJ2-7; TRBD2 is a possible D gene (7 bases). The CDR3 has 15 amino acids. Germline CDR1 MDHEN, CDR2 SYDVKM. Trimming shortened V by 5 bases and J by 5 bases, and 19 bases separated the two germline ends. CDR3 nucleotide sequence: TGTGCCAGCAGTGAGGCGGGGGCCGGAGCCCACGAGCAGTACTTC. Protein: CASSEAGAGAHEQYF.

This clone was detected only a few times. The chain links TRBV5-1 to TRBJ1-6; D not certain. Germline lookup yields CDR1 SGHRS and CDR2 YFSETQ. The CDR3 covers 15 residues. The ends were cut back, 0 bases at V and 10 bases at J, with 14 bases in the middle. The DNA of the CDR3 is TGCGCCAGCAGCTTGGCCCCAGCGTCGGGATCACCCCTCCACTTT. The encoded protein is CASSLAPASGSPLHF.

There are a few counts of this clone. V is TRBV7-2 and J is TRBJ1-5; D perhaps matches TRBD1 (6 bases). The CDR3 length is 13 residues. Germline V CDR1 and CDR2: SGHTA, FQGNSA. Between the trimmed V and J ends, which lost 3 bases and 11 bases, there was a span of 14 bases. The CDR3 sequence is CASSLNREGAQHF. The CDR3 nucleotides read TGTGCCAGCAGCTTGAACAGGGAAGGGGCCCAGCATTTT.

A few counts support this clone. At one end the junction does not follow the germline gene, possibly because of a read error. This chain uses TRBV7-2 with TRBJ2-1; maybe TRBD2 (5 bases). The CDR3 is made up of 13 amino acids. Germline V gene sequence: CDR1 SGHTA, CDR2 FQGNSA. The CDR3 loop reads CASSLAAYNEQFF. The CDR3 DNA reads TGTGCCAGCAGCCTAGCAGCATACAATGAGCAGTTCTTC.

This clone occurred a few times. The CDR3: CSVGGGETQYF. In DNA form, the CDR3 reads TGCAGCGTTGGCGGCGGAGAGACCCAGTACTTC. The chain recombines TRBV29-1 with TRBJ2-5; D is unclear. The CDR3 has 11 residues. Trimming shortened V by 4 bases and J by 4 bases, and 7 bases separated the two germline ends. Germline V gene lookup returns CDR1 SQVTM and CDR2 ANQGSEA.

This clone was picked up a small number of times. V is TRBV2 and J is TRBJ1-2; tentatively, D is TRBD1 (5 bases). The germline V gene has CDR1 SNHLY and CDR2 FYNNEI. The CDR3 is 14 residues long. V dropped 6 bases and J dropped 2 bases, with 13 bases sitting between them. CDR3 in amino acids: CASRGGDRNYGYTF. CDR3 DNA sequence: TGTGCCAGCAGAGGAGGGGATAGGAACTATGGCTACACCTTC.

The rearrangement joins TRBV4-1 to TRBJ1-6, with TRBD1 identical over 11 bases. Trimming took 4 bases from V and 9 from J; bases not matched to a gene: 2. The germline CDR1 and CDR2 sequences are MGHRA and YSYEKL. CDR3 length equals 14 residues. The CDR3 loop reads CASSRGQGASPLHF. CDR3 nucleotide sequence: TGCGCCAGCAGCCGCGGACAGGGGGCTTCACCCCTCCACTTT.

This clone was found a few times. In DNA form, the CDR3 reads TGTGCCAGCAACCAACGGTTGGCGGGGGGGCCTGGTGAGCAGTTCTTC. It encodes CASNQRLAGGPGEQFF. This chain connects TRBV6-6 to TRBJ2-1; 9 nucleotides agree with TRBD2. Germline CDR1 and CDR2: MNHNY and SVGAGI (reference sequence). Germline trimming cut 7 bases from V and 9 bases from J; bases unmatched to any gene: 16. The CDR3 runs to 16 residues.